The 19 T cell receptor beta chains listed next were all sequenced from one sample in a study of blood T cells in healthy people across ages. Through a sample-barcoded 5' primer and a J-beta primer mix, a second PCR was run for 7 to 11 cycles. TCRdb redid the calling of the 5' RACE reads with MiXCR, one entry per CDR3 protein. The top ten hold 2.1% of the sample, which has about 2 million distinct CDR3 sequences, just under 50% seen once. Material for sequencing was blood. Every receptor here comes from a woman between 40 and 55 years old in good health.

This sequence joins TRBV2 and TRBJ1-4; D is unclear. CDR1 SNHLY and CDR2 FYNNEI come from the germline V gene. The CDR3 is 14 amino acids. Trimming took 6 bases from V and 3 from J, leaving 11 bases between them. The chain's CDR3 is CASRKQFANEKLFF. Written as DNA, the CDR3 is TGTGCCAGCAGGAAACAGTTTGCTAATGAAAAACTGTTTTTT.

The rearrangement links TRBV25-1 to TRBJ2-1; 7 bases are a match to TRBD2. V trimming: 4 bases; J trimming: 0 bases; junction bases outside the gene matches: 3. CDR1 MGHDK and CDR2 SYGVNS come from the germline V gene. The CDR3 length is 15 residues. The CDR3 here is CASSAGLSSYNEQFF. The CDR3 bases are TGTGCCAGCAGTGCGGGACTAAGCTCCTACAATGAGCAGTTCTTC.

The chain combines TRBV5-1 with TRBJ1-6, with 7 bases aligning to TRBD1. There are 12 residues in the CDR3. Germline CDR1 is SGHRS and CDR2 is YFSETQ. V shed 0 bases and J 13 bases; nucleotides not matched to a gene: 1. CDR3 coding DNA: TGCGCCAGCAGCTTGGAAGGGGGCCCCCTCCACTTT. Protein: CASSLEGGPLHF.

This clonotype was detected a few times. The chain joins TRBV20-1 to TRBJ1-5, with 7 bases aligning to TRBD1. CDR1 and CDR2 (germline): DFQATT, SNEGSKA (reference sequence). J lost 2 bases, V lost 1 base, and 5 bases had no gene match. The CDR3 length is 15 residues. CDR3 protein: CSARGGQVGNQPQHF. In DNA, the CDR3 is TGCAGTGCTAGAGGTGGACAGGTCGGCAATCAGCCCCAGCATTTT.

This chain joins TRBV2 and TRBJ2-3; D is unclear. Germline V gene sequence: CDR1 SNHLY, CDR2 FYNNEI. The V gene lost 7 bases and the J gene lost 2 bases, with 10 bases spanning the gap. The CDR3 totals 13 residues. As DNA, the CDR3 is TGTGCCAGCATTGGCGGATTCACAGATACGCAGTATTTT. Encoded protein: CASIGGFTDTQYF.

The CDR3 region is CSAPAGVGGNQPQHF. The CDR3 DNA is TGCAGTGCTCCAGCAGGGGTCGGAGGCAATCAGCCCCAGCATTTT. This rearrangement joins TRBV20-1 to TRBJ1-5; perhaps TRBD1 as D (6 bases). The CDR3 runs to 15 residues. The germline V gene encodes CDR1 DFQATT and CDR2 SNEGSKA (reference sequence). V was shortened by 5 bases and J by 2 bases, with 16 bases between the two germline ends.

This chain uses TRBV15 with TRBJ2-7; a possible D gene is TRBD2 (5 bases). Germline lookup yields CDR1 LNHNV and CDR2 YYDKDF (reference sequence). The CDR3 totals 14 residues. Trimming took 0 bases from V and 2 from J, leaving 8 bases between them. Here the CDR3 reads CATSREAGTYEQYF. For the CDR3, the DNA is TGTGCCACCAGCAGAGAGGCGGGTACCTACGAGCAGTACTTC.

This clonotype was observed a handful of times. The gene calls are TRBV20-1 and TRBJ2-5; D is possibly TRBD2 (5 bases). From germline, CDR1 is DFQATT and CDR2 SNEGSKA (reference sequence). This CDR3 spans 12 amino acids. V lost 5 bases, J lost 2 bases, and 9 bases lay in between. CDR3 loop: CSAQDSQETQYF. The CDR3, as DNA: TGCAGTGCTCAGGACTCTCAAGAGACCCAGTACTTC.

The chain joins TRBV12-3 or TRBV12-4 to TRBJ1-6; unclear D gene. The CDR3 covers 14 residues. Trimming shortened V by 5 bases and J by 7 bases, and 12 bases separated the two germline ends. CDR3 coding DNA: TGTGCCAGCAGTGCTCAGGCGACGAATTCACCCCTCCACTTT. Its protein is CASSAQATNSPLHF.

Details on this clonotype: A much larger clone lies one base from this, so it may be a read error. This rearrangement joins TRBV7-2 to TRBJ2-5; D call uncertain. Germline V CDR1 and CDR2: SGHTA, FQGNSA. Trimming left V 5 bases short and J 3 bases short, with 10 bases between. This CDR3 contains 13 residues. The CDR3 coding sequence is TGTGCCAGCAGCGGTCGACATAAAGAGACCCAGTACTTC. Its translation: CASSGRHKETQYF.

J is TRBJ1-4 and V is TRBV12-3 or TRBV12-4; TRBD1 aligns across 10 bases. J gave up 3 bases and V 1 base, and 2 bases lay outside the gene matches. The CDR3 contains 16 residues. The CDR3, as DNA: TGTGCCAGCAGTTTAGGACAGGGGGCGGCTAATGAAAAACTGTTTTTT. This translates into CASSLGQGAANEKLFF.

The rearrangement joins TRBV20-1 to TRBJ1-2; D might be TRBD1 (6 bases). CDR1 DFQATT and CDR2 SNEGSKA come from the germline V gene (reference sequence). This CDR3 region has 15 residues. V was clipped by 4 bases and J by 7 bases, with 22 bases between them. CDR3 sequence: CSATSPGGQGSGYTF. CDR3 in DNA: TGCAGTGCTACCTCCCCTGGTGGGCAGGGGAGTGGCTACACCTTC.

The chain uses TRBV7-2 and TRBJ2-5, with D possibly TRBD1 on 7 matching bases. Germline CDR1 and CDR2: SGHTA and FQGNSA. The CDR3 length is 16 residues. Trimming cost V 0 bases and J 11 bases, with 22 bases left between them. The CDR3 loop reads CASSLAPGGRYNEQYF. The CDR3 bases are TGTGCCAGCAGCTTAGCCCCAGGGGGGCGATACAATGAGCAGTACTTC. The whole variable domain, remainder taken from reference TRBV7-2 and TRBJ2-5, is GAGVSQSPSNKVTEKGKDVELRCDPISGHTALYWYRQSLGQGLEFLIYFQGNSAPDKSGLPSDRFSAERTGGSVSTLTIQRTQQEDSAVYLCASSLAPGGRYNEQYFGPGTRLLVL.

The V gene is TRBV10-3, the J gene TRBJ1-2, with 9 bases lining up with TRBD1. The ends lost 6 bases at V and 4 bases at J; junction bases unmatched: 9. The CDR3 covers 15 residues. In germline, CDR1 is ENHRY, CDR2 SYGVKD. CDR3 sequence: CAIRGDRDSIYGYTF. The CDR3 DNA reads TGTGCCATCAGGGGGGACAGGGACTCCATCTATGGCTACACCTTC.

CDR3 DNA: TGTGCCAGCAAACCGGGACAGGGCTTTTCCAGCAATCAGCCCCAGCATTTT. It translates to CASKPGQGFSSNQPQHF. The gene calls are TRBV2 and TRBJ1-5, with 9 bases fitting TRBD1. Looked up from germline, CDR1 is SNHLY and CDR2 is FYNNEI. CDR3 length: 17 amino acids. The J segment lost 1 base and the V segment lost 7 bases, leaving 11 bases of the junction unmatched.

This clonotype was found many times. The V and J genes are TRBV29-1 and TRBJ2-7; D is unclear. V lost 2 bases and J lost 2, with 13 bases in between. Germline lookup yields CDR1 SQVTM and CDR2 ANQGSEA. The CDR3 runs to 14 residues. The DNA of the CDR3 is TGCAGCGTTGAAAATGCCAGGTCGCCCTACGAGCAGTACTTC. Protein product: CSVENARSPYEQYF.

CDR3 coding DNA: TGTGCCAGCAGGCTAGGGCCCTACGAGCAGTACTTC. Residues: CASRLGPYEQYF. The chain couples TRBV7-2 to TRBJ2-7; D not certain. CDR3 length equals 12 residues. The V end was cut by 6 bases, the J end by 2 bases, with 8 bases between. Germline CDR1 and CDR2: SGHTA and FQGNSA.

This chain connects TRBV5-1 to TRBJ2-6; D not resolved. Germline CDR1 and CDR2: SGHRS and YFSETQ. Trimming cost V 4 bases and J 0 bases, with 8 bases left between them. The CDR3 extends over 15 amino acids. The CDR3 here is CASSPPVSGANVLTF. As DNA, the CDR3 is TGCGCCAGCAGCCCCCCGGTCTCTGGGGCCAACGTCCTGACTTTC.

This chain links TRBV5-1 with TRBJ2-5; TRBD2 aligns across 11 bases. CDR1 and CDR2 from the germline V gene are SGHRS and YFSETQ. V dropped 0 bases and J dropped 1; count of bases not matched to a gene: 5. The CDR3 runs 17 residues. In DNA, the CDR3 is TGCGCCAGCAGCTTGGAGGGTAGCGGGGGGGTCCAAGAGACCCAGTACTTC. Its protein product is CASSLEGSGGVQETQYF.